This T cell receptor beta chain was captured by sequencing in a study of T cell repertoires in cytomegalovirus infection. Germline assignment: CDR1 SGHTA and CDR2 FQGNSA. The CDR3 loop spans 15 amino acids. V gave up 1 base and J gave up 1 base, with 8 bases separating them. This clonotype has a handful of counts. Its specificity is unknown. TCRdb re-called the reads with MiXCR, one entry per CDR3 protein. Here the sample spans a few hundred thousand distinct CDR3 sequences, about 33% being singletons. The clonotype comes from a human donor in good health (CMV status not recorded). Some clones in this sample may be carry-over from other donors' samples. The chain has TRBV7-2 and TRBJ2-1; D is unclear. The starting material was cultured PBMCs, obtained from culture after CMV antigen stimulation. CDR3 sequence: CASSLGSDSYNEQFF. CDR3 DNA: TGTGCCAGCAGCTTAGGATCGGATTCCTACAATGAGCAGTTCTTC.